This T cell receptor (beta chain) was recovered during a study of molecular identifiers for immune sequencing clone quantification. Across the study: Replicate runs used RNA from approximately 20,000 or 100,000 naive CD8 cells, which was split five ways into aliquots, and four of those aliquots were then sequenced. Study conclusions and caveats: The study reportedly detected spiked Jurkat TCR RNA from one cell among around 1 million naive cells. Highly expanded clones may be undercounted when identical TCR molecules share barcodes. Effector cells kept over 98% of their molecules in clones above 20 RNA copies, while naive cells kept under 1% there.

Each CDR3 protein gets one entry after TCRdb re-called the PCR reads with MiXCR. This table holds over 550,000 distinct CDR3 sequences, around 25% found once. Germline CDR1 reads SQVTM; CDR2 reads ANQGSEA. CDR3 length: 14 residues. Trimming removed 2 bases at V and 5 bases at J, with 16 bases between. This clonotype has a count of ten or more. What it binds is not known. The sequenced sample was naive CD8+ T cells from blood, with Jurkat cell RNA spiked in. Subset denoted: FACS-sorted CD8+CD4-CCR7+CD45RA+ naive T cells. This TCR was recovered from a human donor in good health. Some libraries in this study had Jurkat cell RNA spiked in. This chain connects TRBV29-1 to TRBJ2-7, with D possibly called TRBD1 or TRBD2 (5 bases each). CDR3 sequence (DNA): TGCAGCGTTGAATGGTCTGATCTGGGGGACGAGCAGTACTTC. Its protein product is CSVEWSDLGDEQYF.